This passage covers 6 T cell receptor beta chains from one sample sequenced in a study of beta chain features in type 1 diabetes. Regarding the study as a whole: When Type 1 diabetes patients were examined, their TCRB CDR3s proved moderately but significantly shorter in all four CD4+ subsets.

These receptors' antigens are unknown. Reverse transcription of all isolated RNA meant that expressed TCRB transcripts were sequenced. TCRdb keeps only in-frame clones here, not all; method: immunoSEQ multiplex PCR. The sample consists of about 740,000 clones, 13% of them appearing once. Source material: naive CD4+ T cells from blood. These receptors came from a man aged 18 to 30 with type 1 diabetes.

The rearrangement links TRBV30 to TRBJ2-5; unclear D gene. The CDR3 length is 12 residues. The V gene lost 4 bases and the J gene lost 4 bases, with 10 bases spanning the gap. Germline V lookup: CDR1 GTSNPN, CDR2 SVGIG (reference sequence). CDR3 DNA sequence: TGTGCCTGGAATGAGGAGATAGAGACCCAGTACTTC. This sequence encodes CAWNEEIETQYF.

V is TRBV7-2 and J is TRBJ1-1; 8 nucleotides line up with TRBD1. CDR3 length: 15 residues. The germline V gene has CDR1 SGHTA and CDR2 FQGNSA. Germline trimming cut 3 bases from V and 5 bases from J; bases unmatched to any gene: 8. CDR3 in amino acids: CASSFAPGQGTEAFF. CDR3 DNA sequence: TGTGCCAGCAGCTTTGCCCCAGGACAGGGAACTGAAGCTTTCTTT.

This clone was found a few times. The chain carries TRBV6-5 and TRBJ2-7; 7 bases map to TRBD1. Unmatched junction bases numbered 12, after V lost 7 bases and J lost 3 bases. The CDR3 is 15 residues long. The V gene's germline CDR1 is MNHEY and CDR2 SVGAGI. CDR3 protein: CASTPDRDRFYEQYF. CDR3 coding DNA: TGTGCCAGCACTCCCGACCGGGACAGATTCTACGAGCAGTACTTC.

This clone was counted only a few times. The V call is TRBV25-1, the J call TRBJ2-4; no clear D gene. Per germline, CDR1 MGHDK and CDR2 SYGVNS. CDR3 length: 15 amino acids. Trimming shortened V by 4 bases and J by 0 bases, and 10 bases separated the two germline ends. CDR3 coding DNA: TGTGCCAGCAGTGCATACATGCTAGCCAAAAACATTCAGTACTTC. This gives the protein CASSAYMLAKNIQYF.

The table lists this clone with a few counts. The CDR3 DNA reads TGTGCCAGCAGTACCAGGCGGAACACTGAAGCTTTCTTT. Translation gives CASSTRRNTEAFF. The chain employs TRBV27 and TRBJ1-1; D is unclear. The CDR3 has 13 amino acids. The V and J ends lost 5 bases and 1 base respectively, with 8 bases between them. The germline CDR1 and CDR2 sequences are MNHEY and SMNVEV (reference sequence).

The DNA of the CDR3 is TGTGCCAGCAGCGCCCTCAATTCACCCCTCCACTTT. Its protein is CASSALNSPLHF. The chain uses TRBV9 and TRBJ1-6; D unresolved. Deletions cut 3 bases from V and 7 bases from J, with 5 bases between. The CDR3 contains 12 residues. Germline V gene sequence: CDR1 SGDLS, CDR2 YYNGEE.